This T cell receptor beta chain was identified in a study of T cell repertoires in ileal Crohn's disease. Study as a whole: Thiopurines (about twelve) or anti-TNF agents (18) were given postoperatively to about half. Study results and limitations: Clonal expansions were more frequent in active smokers than non-smokers at surgery.

Germline values: CDR1 MNHNY, CDR2 SVGAGI (reference sequence). The CDR3 is made up of 13 amino acids. For this clone: The antigen remains undetermined.

Assay used: immunoSEQ multiplex PCR; TCRdb lists only in-frame clones, some missing. The data hold about 14,000 clones, with 84% observed a single time. The clonotype was recovered from an adult with Crohn's disease. This chain uses TRBV6-6 with TRBJ2-5; no reliable D call. The J call may not be correct, given that the DNA end is closer to TRBJ2-7. The sequenced sample consisted of ileal tissue. In DNA form, the CDR3 reads TGTGCCAGCAGTCAACGGGTGACCTACGAGCAGTACTTC. Its protein is CASSQRVTYEQYF.